The entry that follows covers one T cell receptor (beta chain) sequence. The data stem from a study of cytomegalovirus exposure and HLA in healthy donors. Study summary: The platform used for the 110 or so validation repertoires matched that of the approximately 670 first-cohort repertoires, a later analysis reported.

Some clones are missing from TCRdb's copy, which holds only in-frame ones; the method was immunoSEQ multiplex PCR. Of about 66,000 clones in the sample, 90% to 97% were seen once. The V gene end was trimmed by 7 bases and the J gene end by 2 bases; junction bases not matched to a gene: 10. This CDR3 contains 15 residues. Per the germline V gene, CDR1 is MGHRA and CDR2 is YSYEKL. The clonotype originates from a man younger than 30 in good health and CMV-seronegative. The rearrangement joins TRBV4-1 to TRBJ2-7; 8 bases align to TRBD1. The sequenced material came from PBMCs. The CDR3: CASTPTATGAYEQYF. CDR3 DNA: TGCGCCAGCACCCCTACTGCGACAGGGGCCTACGAGCAGTACTTC.